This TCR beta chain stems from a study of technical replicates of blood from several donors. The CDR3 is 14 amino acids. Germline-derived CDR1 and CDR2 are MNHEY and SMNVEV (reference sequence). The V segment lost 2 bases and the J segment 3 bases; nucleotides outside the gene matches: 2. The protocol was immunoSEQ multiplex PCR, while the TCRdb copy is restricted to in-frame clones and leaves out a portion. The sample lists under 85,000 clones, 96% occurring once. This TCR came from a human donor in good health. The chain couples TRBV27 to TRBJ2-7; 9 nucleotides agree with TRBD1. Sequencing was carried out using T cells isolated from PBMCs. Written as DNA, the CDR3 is TGTGCCAGCAGTTTACCGGGACAGGGCTACGAGCAGTACTTC. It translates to CASSLPGQGYEQYF.